One sample yielded the 27 T cell receptor beta chains listed below, sequenced in a study of shared clonotypes between healthy human individuals. Assay: immunoSEQ multiplex PCR; the TCRdb copy retains only in-frame clones and omits some. The sample includes approximately 740,000 clones, 80% to 95% of them seen just once. Naive-designated CD8 cells lacked CD45RO, were positively enriched for CCR7, and omitted terminally differentiated effector memory CD45RA+ cells. Sequences were obtained from naive CD8+ T cells sorted from blood. The receptors were gathered from a man aged 25 to 40 in good health.

The chain has TRBV29-1 and TRBJ2-5, with a tentative D call TRBD2 (6 bases). This CDR3 contains 13 residues. Germline values: CDR1 SQVTM, CDR2 ANQGSEA. V lost 4 bases and J 5 bases, leaving 14 bases between the germline ends. This CDR3 reads CSVVPGEFETQYF. The CDR3 DNA follows: TGCAGCGTTGTGCCGGGAGAATTCGAGACCCAGTACTTC.

This clone was detected only once. V and J are TRBV5-1 and TRBJ1-1; 8 bases are a match to TRBD1. The CDR3 is 17 amino acids. Trimming removed 0 bases from V and 0 bases from J; junction bases left unmatched: 7. The germline V gene has CDR1 SGHRS and CDR2 YFSETQ. The CDR3 nucleotides read TGCGCCAGCAGCTTGGTGGTCGGACAGGGCATGAACACTGAAGCTTTCTTT. Its translation: CASSLVVGQGMNTEAFF.

This clone was recorded once. The chain joins TRBV5-1 to TRBJ2-7, with 10 bases matching TRBD1. J lost 3 bases, V lost 1 base, and 7 bases had no gene match. Germline V gene data show CDR1 as SGHRS and CDR2 as YFSETQ. The CDR3 sequence is 16 residues long. The CDR3 sequence is CASSLLPGQGFYEQYF. CDR3 bases: TGCGCCAGCAGCTTGTTGCCGGGACAGGGGTTCTACGAGCAGTACTTC.

CDR3 in amino acids: CASSSRDLYNEQFF. Here the CDR3 DNA reads TGTGCCAGCAGCTCCAGAGACCTCTACAATGAGCAGTTCTTC. J is TRBJ2-1 and V is TRBV7-9; D gene ambiguous. CDR3 length: 14 residues. V dropped 4 bases and J dropped 3 bases, with 10 bases sitting between them. Germline V lookup: CDR1 SEHNR, CDR2 FQNEAQ (reference sequence). Filled out from reference TRBV7-9 and TRBJ2-1, the complete variable domain reads DTGVSQNPRHKITKRGQNVTFRCDPISEHNRLYWYRQTLGQGPEFLTYFQNEAQLEKSRLLSDRFSAERPKGSFSTLEIQRTEQGDSAMYLCASSSRDLYNEQFFGPGTRLTVL.

The genes are TRBV9 and TRBJ1-1; 8 bases are a match to TRBD1. V dropped 4 bases and J dropped 0; count of bases not matched to a gene: 5. Germline-derived CDR1 and CDR2 are SGDLS and YYNGEE. CDR3 length: 15 amino acids. The CDR3: CASSPWDRMNTEAFF. The CDR3 region has the DNA TGTGCCAGCAGCCCCTGGGACAGGATGAACACTGAAGCTTTCTTT.

V gene TRBV6-4 combines with J gene TRBJ2-2; D is perhaps TRBD1 (5 bases). V was pared by 0 bases and J by 4 bases, with 12 bases between. This CDR3 is built from 16 residues. Per germline, CDR1 MRHNA and CDR2 SNTAGT. This CDR3 is CASSDSPGPGTGELFF. DNA of the CDR3: TGTGCCAGCAGTGACTCCCCAGGGCCTGGCACCGGGGAGCTGTTTTTT.

The chain is built from TRBV28 and TRBJ2-7, with D maybe TRBD2 (7 bases). The CDR3 runs to 14 residues. V was pared by 7 bases and J by 3 bases, with 16 bases between. CDR1 is MDHEN, CDR2 SYDVKM, per germline. CDR3 loop: CASTSGGAYYEQYF. The CDR3 DNA reads TGTGCCAGCACTTCGGGGGGCGCTTACTACGAGCAGTACTTC.

V and J are TRBV4-1 and TRBJ2-1, with 15 bases matching TRBD2. The CDR3 is 19 amino acids. V lost 1 base and J lost 8; bases outside the gene matches: 12. Looked up from germline, CDR1 is MGHRA and CDR2 is YSYEKL. CDR3 region: CASSQVVGLAGGPADEQFF. The CDR3 nucleotides read TGCGCCAGCAGCCAAGTCGTAGGACTAGCGGGAGGGCCGGCCGATGAGCAGTTCTTC.

The chain couples TRBV11-2 to TRBJ2-7, with D unclear. The V gene lost 2 bases and the J gene lost 6 bases, with 11 bases spanning the gap. Looked up from germline, CDR1 is SGHAT and CDR2 is FQNNGV. The CDR3 has 13 residues. CDR3 in DNA: TGTGCCAGCAGCTTATCGGCTAGACCCGAGCAGTACTTC. It specifies CASSLSARPEQYF. The variable domain in full, completed from reference TRBV11-2 and TRBJ2-7, reads EAGVAQSPRYKIIEKRQSVAFWCNPISGHATLYWYQQILGQGPKLLIQFQNNGVVDDSQLPKDRFSAERLKGVDSTLKIQPAKLEDSAVYLCASSLSARPEQYFGPGTRLTVT.

V and J are TRBV6-5 and TRBJ2-1; TRBD2 agrees at 9 bases. This CDR3 has 16 amino acids. Unmatched junction bases numbered 10, after V lost 2 bases and J lost 8 bases. Looked up from germline, CDR1 is MNHEY and CDR2 is SVGAGI. The chain's CDR3 is CASSYTWASGKDEQFF. The CDR3 DNA follows: TGTGCCAGCAGTTACACCTGGGCTAGCGGGAAGGATGAGCAGTTCTTC.

The V and J genes are TRBV15 and TRBJ1-1; D remains unclear. V lost 0 bases and J 1 base, leaving 9 bases between the germline ends. Germline V gene data show CDR1 as LNHNV and CDR2 as YYDKDF (reference sequence). This CDR3 comprises 15 residues. The CDR3 nucleotides read TGTGCCACCAGCAGAGATCGGGCGCCGAACACTGAAGCTTTCTTT. Translating it yields CATSRDRAPNTEAFF.

V usage is TRBV7-9 and J usage is TRBJ2-2; D assignment may be TRBD1 or TRBD2 (5 bases each). Germline-derived CDR1 and CDR2 are SEHNR and FQNEAQ (reference sequence). The CDR3 contains 14 residues. Trimming took 4 bases from V and 7 from J, leaving 13 bases between them. The CDR3 nucleotides are TGTGCCAGCAGCTCCACCGGGGCCGGCGGGGAGCTGTTTTTT. Translation: CASSSTGAGGELFF. Full variable domain (missing parts from reference TRBV7-9 and TRBJ2-2): DTGVSQNPRHKITKRGQNVTFRCDPISEHNRLYWYRQTLGQGPEFLTYFQNEAQLEKSRLLSDRFSAERPKGSFSTLEIQRTEQGDSAMYLCASSSTGAGGELFFGEGSRLTVL.

For this clone: The same CDR3 is also encoded by other DNA sequences in this sample. This sequence joins TRBV19 and TRBJ2-5; D possibly corresponds to TRBD1 (5 bases). Germline-derived CDR1 and CDR2 are LNHDA and SQIVND (reference sequence). This CDR3 contains 13 residues. With 1 base removed from V and 5 bases from J, the gap between germline ends came to 8 bases. The CDR3, as DNA: TGTGCCAGTAGTATAGTCCCAGGGGAGACCCAGTACTTC. Translating it yields CASSIVPGETQYF.

This clone was seen only once. The chain employs TRBV27 and TRBJ2-3, with D hard to call. CDR1 and CDR2 (germline): MNHEY, SMNVEV (reference sequence). The CDR3 loop spans 15 amino acids. Trimming stripped 5 bases from V and 1 base from J, with 13 bases between. The CDR3 spells CASSPNLEGTDTQYF. The DNA of the CDR3 is TGTGCCAGCAGTCCCAACTTAGAGGGCACAGATACGCAGTATTTT.

V and J are TRBV27 and TRBJ2-3; D call uncertain. Germline CDR1 reads MNHEY; CDR2 reads SMNVEV (reference sequence). Trimming removed 0 bases at V and 1 base at J, with 5 bases between. The length of the CDR3 is 14 residues. The chain's CDR3 is CASSLSPGTDTQYF. CDR3 DNA sequence: TGTGCCAGCAGTTTATCTCCAGGCACAGATACGCAGTATTTT.

This rearrangement joins TRBV7-9 to TRBJ2-5; 7 bases are shared with TRBD2. V shed 5 bases and J 4 bases; nucleotides not matched to a gene: 4. This CDR3 region has 13 residues. CDR1 is SEHNR, CDR2 FQNEAQ, per germline (reference sequence). The CDR3 loop is CASSAGDLETQYF. For the CDR3, the DNA is TGTGCCAGCAGCGCGGGAGACTTAGAGACCCAGTACTTC.

V gene TRBV19 combines with J gene TRBJ2-7, with TRBD1 matching over 7 bases. The ends lost 1 base at V and 2 bases at J; junction bases unmatched: 8. The length of the CDR3 is 16 residues. CDR1 LNHDA and CDR2 SQIVND come from the germline V gene (reference sequence). CDR3 sequence: CASSIGYRGSPYEQYF. The CDR3 nucleotides are TGTGCCAGTAGTATAGGGTACAGGGGCAGCCCCTACGAGCAGTACTTC.

This clone was observed a single time. The V call is TRBV5-1, the J call TRBJ2-1; D may correspond to TRBD1 or TRBD2 (6 bases each). The CDR3 covers 17 residues. Trimming stripped 5 bases from V and 5 bases from J, with 23 bases between. Germline V gives CDR1 SGHRS, CDR2 YFSETQ. Here the CDR3 DNA reads TGCGCCAGCAGGCAATCGGGGGCGGGCTGGGACAACAATGAGCAGTTCTTC. It codes for CASRQSGAGWDNNEQFF.

This chain links TRBV27 with TRBJ2-7; D ambiguous. The germline gives CDR1 MNHEY, CDR2 SMNVEV (reference sequence). CDR3 size: 17 residues. V was cut by 3 bases and J by 2 bases, with 20 bases left in between. The DNA of the CDR3 is TGTGCCAGCAGTTTCTCCGAGGAACTTGGCAGGACCTACGAGCAGTACTTC. Residues: CASSFSEELGRTYEQYF.

The J gene is TRBJ2-7, the V gene TRBV4-3, with D possibly TRBD2 on 5 matching bases. V lost 1 base to trimming and J lost 0 bases, with 10 bases between them. The CDR3 consists of 15 residues. CDR1 is LGHNA, CDR2 YSLEER, per germline. CDR3 sequence (DNA): TGCGCCAGCAGCCAAGTTAGCGAGAGCTCCTACGAGCAGTACTTC. Its protein product is CASSQVSESSYEQYF.

V is TRBV13 and J is TRBJ2-7; D might be TRBD1 (6 bases). The CDR3 is made up of 18 amino acids. The germline CDR1 and CDR2 sequences are PRHDT and FYEKMQ (reference sequence). The V gene lost 5 bases and the J gene lost 2 bases, with 25 bases spanning the gap. For the CDR3, the DNA is TGTGCCAGCAGCAAAAATGCACCACAGGGAATACGAACCTACGAGCAGTACTTC. This encodes CASSKNAPQGIRTYEQYF.

This clone has a single count. The chain recombines TRBV7-8 with TRBJ2-5; 11 bases fit TRBD2. J was trimmed by 0 bases and V by 4 bases; bases with no gene match: 7. This CDR3 is 17 amino acids long. The germline CDR1 and CDR2 sequences are SGHVS and FQNEAQ. In nucleotides, the CDR3 is TGTGCCAGCAGCTCCGAGACTAGCGGGATAAACCAAGAGACCCAGTACTTC. Translated: CASSSETSGINQETQYF.

This clone was recorded only once. CDR3 bases: TGTGCCACCAGCAGAGATCTGTTAGGGGTCGGACAGGCCAAAAACATTCAGTACTTC. This sequence encodes CATSRDLLGVGQAKNIQYF. The chain uses TRBV15 and TRBJ2-4, with D possibly TRBD1 on 6 matching bases. With 0 bases removed from V and 1 base from J, the gap between germline ends came to 19 bases. CDR3 length equals 19 residues. CDR1 and CDR2 (germline): LNHNV, YYDKDF (reference sequence).

This chain links TRBV7-9 with TRBJ2-7; TRBD2 matches at 9 bases. From germline, CDR1 is SEHNR and CDR2 FQNEAQ (reference sequence). There are 16 residues in the CDR3. Trimming removed 4 bases from V and 3 bases from J; junction bases left unmatched: 10. The CDR3 region is CASSSLRASGIYEQYF. The CDR3 region has the DNA TGTGCCAGCAGCTCCCTGCGGGCTAGCGGGATCTACGAGCAGTACTTC.

This chain connects TRBV9 to TRBJ1-5; a weak D match, TRBD1 (5 bases). The CDR3 is 15 residues long. The germline gives CDR1 SGDLS, CDR2 YYNGEE. Trimming removed 4 bases from V and 4 bases from J, with 15 bases in between. This chain's CDR3 is CASSPALGDNQPQHF. CDR3 nucleotide sequence: TGTGCCAGCAGCCCAGCATTGGGGGATAATCAGCCCCAGCATTTT.

The genes are TRBV11-2 and TRBJ2-7; D may match TRBD1 or TRBD2 (6 bases each). The CDR3 is made up of 15 amino acids. Germline V gene lookup returns CDR1 SGHAT and CDR2 FQNNGV. V was pared by 5 bases and J by 5 bases, with 19 bases between. Here the CDR3 DNA reads TGTGCCAGCAGCCCTTCGGTGGGGGGCGTCGACGAGCAGTACTTC. Its protein is CASSPSVGGVDEQYF.

V gene TRBV13 combines with J gene TRBJ2-7, with 8 bases lining up with TRBD2. The germline gives CDR1 PRHDT, CDR2 FYEKMQ (reference sequence). Trimming took 8 bases from V and 4 from J; bases not matched to a gene: 4. The CDR3 totals 12 residues. The DNA for the CDR3 is TGTGCCAGCGGGGCGGGAGGTTACGAGCAGTACTTC. Translation: CASGAGGYEQYF.